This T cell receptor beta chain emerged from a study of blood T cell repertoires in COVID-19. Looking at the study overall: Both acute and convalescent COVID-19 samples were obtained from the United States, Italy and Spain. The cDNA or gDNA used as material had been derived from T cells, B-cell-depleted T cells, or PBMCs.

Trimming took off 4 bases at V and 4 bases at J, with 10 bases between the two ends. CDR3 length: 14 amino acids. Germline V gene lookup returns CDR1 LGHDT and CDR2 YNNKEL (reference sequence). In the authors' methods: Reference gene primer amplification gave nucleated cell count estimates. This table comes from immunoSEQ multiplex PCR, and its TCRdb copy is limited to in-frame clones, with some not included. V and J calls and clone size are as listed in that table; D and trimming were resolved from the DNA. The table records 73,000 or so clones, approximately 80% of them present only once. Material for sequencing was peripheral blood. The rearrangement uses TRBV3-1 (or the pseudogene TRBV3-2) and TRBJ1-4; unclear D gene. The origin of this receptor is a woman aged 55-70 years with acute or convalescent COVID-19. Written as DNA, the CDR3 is TGTGCCAGCAGCCGAGGGAGGGATAATGAAAAACTGTTTTTT. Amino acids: CASSRGRDNEKLFF.